This T cell receptor beta chain derives from a study of T cell responses to AZD1222 COVID-19 vaccine. The assay was immunoSEQ multiplex PCR, and TCRdb's table has in-frame clones only and misses some. Of roughly 120,000 clones listed, 88% were seen once; the top ten hold about 17%. The V gene lost 7 bases and the J gene lost 5 bases, with 17 bases spanning the gap. The CDR3 has 15 residues. From germline, CDR1 is MDHEN and CDR2 SYDVKM. The J gene is TRBJ2-2, the V gene TRBV28; no clear D gene. The origin of this receptor is an adult in good health. Here the sequenced sample was peripheral blood, taken on day 0 of MenACWY control vaccination. The CDR3: CASTLWAVNTGELFF. The CDR3 DNA is TGTGCCAGCACCCTGTGGGCGGTTAATACCGGGGAGCTGTTTTTT.